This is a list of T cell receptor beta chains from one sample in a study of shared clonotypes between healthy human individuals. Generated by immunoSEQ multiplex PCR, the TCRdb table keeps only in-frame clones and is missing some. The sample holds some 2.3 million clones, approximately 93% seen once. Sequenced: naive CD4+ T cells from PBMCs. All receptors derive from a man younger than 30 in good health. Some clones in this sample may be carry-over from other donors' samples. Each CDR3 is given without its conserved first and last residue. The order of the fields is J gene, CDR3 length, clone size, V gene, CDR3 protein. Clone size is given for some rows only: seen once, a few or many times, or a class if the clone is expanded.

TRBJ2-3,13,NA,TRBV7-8,ASSRLARGTDTQY
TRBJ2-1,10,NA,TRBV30,AWSIRDNEQF
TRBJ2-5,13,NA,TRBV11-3,ASSLGASDQETQY
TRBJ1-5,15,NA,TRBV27,ASSPLWDRGSAQPQH
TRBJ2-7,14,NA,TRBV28,ASSLGGAGVSYEQY
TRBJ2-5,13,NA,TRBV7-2,ASSLGTSGTQTQY
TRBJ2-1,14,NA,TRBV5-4,ASSALTGNVYNEQF
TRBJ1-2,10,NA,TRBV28,ASKGSNGGYT
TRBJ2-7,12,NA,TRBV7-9,ASSSTGISYEQY
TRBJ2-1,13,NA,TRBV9,ASSVGGLSYNEQF
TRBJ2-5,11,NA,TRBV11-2,ASSPDRAETQY
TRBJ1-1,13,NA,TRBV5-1,ASSLGRGRPTEAF
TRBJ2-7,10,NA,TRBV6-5,ASSQDPYEQY
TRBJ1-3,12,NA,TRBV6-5,ASIPTYSGNTIY
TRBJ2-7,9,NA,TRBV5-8,ASSLTGGQY
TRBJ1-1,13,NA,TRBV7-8,ASSPRTGVNTEAF
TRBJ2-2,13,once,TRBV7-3,ASSAGQGLDGELF
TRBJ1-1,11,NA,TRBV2,ASSGGTIGEAF
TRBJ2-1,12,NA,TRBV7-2,ASSFSGPYNEQF
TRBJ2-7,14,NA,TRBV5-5,ASSLSSGSSSYEQY
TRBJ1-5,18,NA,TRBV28,ASSSTPGRPKRDSNQPQH
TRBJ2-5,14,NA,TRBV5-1,ASSLFGGSSDETQY
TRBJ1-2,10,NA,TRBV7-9,ASSRDNYGYT
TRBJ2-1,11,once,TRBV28,ASLPSSYNEQF
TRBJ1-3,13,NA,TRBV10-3,AISESTGAGNTIY
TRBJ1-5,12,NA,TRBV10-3,AIRGSTGNQPQH
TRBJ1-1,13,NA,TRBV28,ASSILQPPGVEAF
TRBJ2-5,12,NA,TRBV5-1,ASSLAGTGETQY
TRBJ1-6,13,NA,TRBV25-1,ASSGVRLGDSPLH
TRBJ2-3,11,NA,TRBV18,ASSPTGGDTQY
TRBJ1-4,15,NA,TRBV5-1,ASSLVHPRGTNEKLF
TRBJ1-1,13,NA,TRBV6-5,ASSYSRRSNTEAF
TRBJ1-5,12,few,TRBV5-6,ASSLGRSNQPQH
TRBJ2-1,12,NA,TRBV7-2,ASPSMIGGVEQF
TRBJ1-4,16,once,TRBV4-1,ASSQDFGQGTTNEKLF
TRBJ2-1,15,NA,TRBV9,ASSAFWTSGSYNEQF
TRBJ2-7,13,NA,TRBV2,ASRPGTGGRNEQY